This T cell receptor (beta chain) was sequenced during a study of blood T cell repertoires in COVID-19. Overall study: Sample material is recorded as cDNA or gDNA derived from T cells, B-cell-depleted T cells, or PBMCs.

Trimming left V 1 base short and J 4 bases short, with 14 bases between. The CDR3 sequence is 16 residues long. Looked up from germline, CDR1 is SGHRS and CDR2 is YFSETQ. Original data processing: Quantification of nucleated cells was approximated via reference gene primer amplification. Repertoires were generated with immunoSEQ multiplex PCR, while TCRdb's copy carries only in-frame clones and drops some. The DNA gave D and trimming, while V, J and clone size come from that table. The sample carries about 130,000 clones, around 76% recorded once. V and J are TRBV5-1 and TRBJ2-2, with a weak D call TRBD1 (6 bases). The clonotype was recovered from a human donor in a cohort sampled during active COVID-19. Sample: peripheral blood. In DNA, the CDR3 is TGCGCCAGCAGCTTGCGGGACACCTCGATCACCGGGGAGCTGTTTTTT. As protein: CASSLRDTSITGELFF.